A few counts support the clone carrying this T cell receptor (beta chain). The data derive from a study of T cells in Graves' hyperthyroidism and ophthalmopathy. Turning to the study itself: The authors collected peripheral blood at initial diagnosis, before any treatment.

Germline V lookup: CDR1 LGHDT, CDR2 YNNKEL (reference sequence). Losses at the gene ends were 4 bases for V and 5 bases for J; bases not matched to a gene: 7. CDR3 length: 15 residues. Lactation, pregnancy, other autoimmune disease or uncontrolled infection led to exclusion of patients. Clinicians diagnosed patients from clinical symptoms, serum thyroxine and TRAb, thyroid ultrasound and orbital computed tomography. The authors obtained PBMCs from over 7.5 ml of fresh peripheral blood. The source material, RNA transcripts, was used to amplify TCR beta CDR3 regions. HTBI primers were the set used in a first-round RT-PCR of the TCR CDR3. In TCRdb, the multiplex PCR reads were re-called with MiXCR into one record per CDR3 protein. Altogether about 480,000 distinct CDR3 sequences are present, approximately 25% being singletons, with the ten largest covering approximately 10%.

The sequence was collected from a woman aged 30 to 39 with Graves' ophthalmopathy. This rearrangement joins TRBV3-1 to TRBJ1-2; the match to TRBD1 covers 10 bases. Material for sequencing was blood. The CDR3 nucleotides are TGTGCCAGCAGCCCCGGGGACAGGGGAGGATATGGCTACACCTTC. It encodes CASSPGDRGGYGYTF.